The 20 T cell receptor beta chains below all came from one sample that was sequenced in a study of Ad26.COV2.S vaccination and SARS-CoV-2 variants. Some clones are missing from TCRdb's copy, which holds only in-frame ones; the method was immunoSEQ multiplex PCR. The table has approximately 340,000 clones, under 95% seen once; the top ten hold 3.9%. The sequencing here drew on peripheral blood, taken after recovery from COVID-19. All receptors come from a human donor who had recovered from COVID-19.

J is TRBJ2-7 and V is TRBV5-4, with D tentatively TRBD1 or TRBD2 (5 bases each). This CDR3 region has 16 residues. The V end lost 3 bases, the J end lost 2 bases, and 18 bases lay between the germline ends. Germline V gene sequence: CDR1 SGHNT, CDR2 YYREEE (reference sequence). The CDR3 nucleotides read TGTGCCAGCAGCTCCCCCCCCGGGACGGGCCCCTACGAGCAGTACTTC. It specifies CASSSPPGTGPYEQYF.

This chain joins TRBV2 and TRBJ1-1; 9 nucleotides agree with TRBD1. CDR1 and CDR2 from the germline V gene are SNHLY and FYNNEI. The CDR3 has 17 residues. Trimming took 3 bases from V and 4 from J; bases not matched to a gene: 12. Here the CDR3 DNA reads TGTGCCAGCAGTGATTCGGTTTGGGACAGGGAAACCACTGAAGCTTTCTTT. Protein: CASSDSVWDRETTEAFF.

The V gene is TRBV29-1, the J gene TRBJ2-1; D is tentatively TRBD1 or TRBD2 (5 bases each). Germline assignment: CDR1 SQVTM and CDR2 ANQGSEA. The CDR3 is 12 residues long. V was shortened by 7 bases and J by 8 bases, with 15 bases between the two germline ends. The CDR3 coding sequence is TGCAGCGCCCTAGGCAGAGGGGATGAGCAGTTCTTC. The encoded protein is CSALGRGDEQFF.

The chain carries TRBV6-5 and TRBJ2-7, with TRBD2 identical over 10 bases. There are 15 residues in the CDR3. V shed 5 bases and J 0 bases; nucleotides not matched to a gene: 4. Germline CDR1 reads MNHEY; CDR2 reads SVGAGI. As DNA, the CDR3 is TGTGCCAGCAGTCCCAGGACTAGCGGCTCCTACGAGCAGTACTTC. This codes for CASSPRTSGSYEQYF.

The chain recombines TRBV19 with TRBJ1-1; 7 positions agree with TRBD1. The CDR3 has 13 residues. Germline V gene sequence: CDR1 LNHDA, CDR2 SQIVND (reference sequence). The junction had 5 bases not matched to a gene; V was cut back by 8 bases and J by 2 bases. The CDR3 loop is CASGGQLNTEAFF. The DNA for the CDR3 is TGTGCCAGTGGGGGACAGCTAAACACTGAAGCTTTCTTT.

The chain uses TRBV7-9 and TRBJ2-7; a weak D match, TRBD1 (6 bases). Trimming left V 5 bases short and J 1 base short, with 18 bases between. This CDR3 is built from 16 residues. The germline V gene has CDR1 SEHNR and CDR2 FQNEAQ (reference sequence). The CDR3 bases are TGTGCCAGCAGCGAACCTCGTTCGACAGGATCCTACGAGCAGTACTTC. Amino acids: CASSEPRSTGSYEQYF.

This clone has only one observation. This rearrangement joins TRBV5-8 to TRBJ2-2; possibly TRBD1 or TRBD2 for D (5 bases each). Germline lookup yields CDR1 SGHTS and CDR2 YDEGEE. The CDR3 sequence is 15 residues long. V lost 3 bases, J lost 4 bases, and 13 bases lay in between. The CDR3 nucleotides read TGTGCCAGCAGCTGGTCAGGGCGGGTCACCGGGGAGCTGTTTTTT. Amino acid sequence: CASSWSGRVTGELFF.

The V and J genes are TRBV3-1 (or the pseudogene TRBV3-2) and TRBJ1-1; D gene unclear. Germline loops: CDR1 LGHDT, CDR2 YNNKEL (reference sequence). The V and J ends lost 7 bases and 4 bases respectively, with 16 bases between them. The CDR3 has 14 residues. CDR3 amino acids: CASMVYGESTEAFF. The CDR3 region has the DNA TGTGCCAGCATGGTTTACGGGGAAAGCACTGAAGCTTTCTTT.

The V gene is TRBV11-2, the J gene TRBJ2-7; maybe TRBD2 (6 bases). The CDR3 has 14 amino acids. Trimming cost V 3 bases and J 0 bases, with 9 bases left between them. CDR1 and CDR2 from the germline V gene are SGHAT and FQNNGV. CDR3 DNA: TGTGCCAGCAGCTTCCTGCGGGGCTCCTACGAGCAGTACTTC. Translation: CASSFLRGSYEQYF.

This chain links TRBV2 with TRBJ2-1, with D perhaps matching TRBD1 (6 bases). The CDR3 contains 14 residues. Trimming removed 11 bases from V and 0 bases from J, with 14 bases in between. Germline CDR1 reads SNHLY; CDR2 reads FYNNEI. The CDR3: CALLTGSSYNEQFF. The DNA of the CDR3 is TGTGCCCTCCTTACAGGGAGCTCCTACAATGAGCAGTTCTTC.

The rearrangement links TRBV5-6 to TRBJ1-6; the D is unclear. Germline V gives CDR1 SGHDT, CDR2 YYEEEE. Trimming removed 1 base from V and 7 bases from J, with 12 bases in between. The CDR3 sequence is 15 residues long. CDR3 region: CASSLIQLGNSPLHF. The CDR3 nucleotides read TGTGCCAGCAGCTTGATCCAGCTGGGGAATTCACCCCTCCACTTT.

The chain joins TRBV2 to TRBJ2-3; D call uncertain. CDR1 is SNHLY and CDR2 is FYNNEI in the germline V gene. The CDR3 has 18 residues. The germline V and J ends were trimmed by 5 bases and 1 base, with 22 bases remaining between them. The CDR3 loop is CASSPKLLVVQGTDTQYF. The CDR3 DNA sequence: TGTGCCAGCAGTCCAAAACTACTGGTGGTACAAGGCACAGATACGCAGTATTTT. Full variable domain (outside the CDR3, taken from reference TRBV2 and TRBJ2-3): EPEVTQTPSHQVTQMGQEVILRCVPISNHLYFYWYRQILGQKVEFLVSFYNNEISEKSEIFDDQFSVERPDGSNFTLKIRSTKLEDSAMYFCASSPKLLVVQGTDTQYFGPGTRLTVL.

On this clone: The DNA is omitted, as the CDR3 cannot be located on it reliably, and the CDR3 follows TCRdb's listing. The V call is TRBV24-1, the J call TRBJ2-4. The CDR3 contains 20 residues when both ends are counted. Germline V gene data show CDR1 as KGHDR and CDR2 as SFDVKD. Here the CDR3 reads CARRSDCLNFGAGTRSIQYF.

This clone appeared once. The rearrangement uses TRBV9 and TRBJ2-7; the match to TRBD1 covers 7 bases. This CDR3 spans 14 amino acids. J was trimmed by 5 bases and V by 3 bases; bases with no gene match: 8. Germline V CDR1 and CDR2: SGDLS, YYNGEE. The CDR3 sequence: CASSGQGEVDEQYF. The CDR3 DNA follows: TGTGCCAGCAGCGGACAGGGTGAAGTAGACGAGCAGTACTTC.

V gene TRBV12-5 combines with J gene TRBJ1-1, with a possible D match to TRBD1 (6 bases). This CDR3 is 12 amino acids long. The germline CDR1 and CDR2 sequences are LGHNT and FRNRAP. V dropped 0 bases and J dropped 7 bases, with 6 bases sitting between them. The CDR3 DNA sequence: TGTGCTAGTGGTTTGGTAGGGGGTGAAGCTTTCTTT. This sequence encodes CASGLVGGEAFF.

The V and J genes are TRBV11-2 and TRBJ2-1; tentatively, D is TRBD2 (5 bases). The V and J ends lost 0 bases and 6 bases respectively, with 9 bases between them. This CDR3 has 14 residues. The germline CDR1 and CDR2 sequences are SGHAT and FQNNGV. The CDR3 DNA is TGTGCCAGCAGCTTAGAACTAGAATCCAATGAGCAGTTCTTC. Its translation is CASSLELESNEQFF.

This chain links TRBV11-2 with TRBJ1-5, with TRBD1 identical over 8 bases. J gave up 7 bases and V 5 bases, and 10 bases lay outside the gene matches. The CDR3 is 15 amino acids. Germline CDR1 is SGHAT and CDR2 is FQNNGV. This CDR3 is CASSIGGQGGQPQHF. DNA for the CDR3: TGTGCCAGCAGCATAGGTGGACAGGGCGGACAGCCCCAGCATTTT. Combining the CDR3 with reference TRBV11-2 and TRBJ1-5 gives the whole variable domain EAGVAQSPRYKIIEKRQSVAFWCNPISGHATLYWYQQILGQGPKLLIQFQNNGVVDDSQLPKDRFSAERLKGVDSTLKIQPAKLEDSAVYLCASSIGGQGGQPQHFGDGTRLSIL.

The CDR3 bases are TGTGCCAGCAGTTACTCGGACAGGGCGAACACTGAAGCTTTCTTT. Residues: CASSYSDRANTEAFF. The J gene is TRBJ1-1, the V gene TRBV6-6, with 8 bases aligning to TRBD1. The length of the CDR3 is 15 residues. Germline V gene sequence: CDR1 MNHNY, CDR2 SVGAGI (reference sequence). With V trimmed by 0 bases and J by 1 base, 1 base remained unmatched.

The chain recombines TRBV5-1 with TRBJ2-7; 16 bases are shared with TRBD2. Germline trimming cut 4 bases from V and 1 base from J; bases unmatched to any gene: 5. Germline V CDR1 and CDR2: SGHRS, YFSETQ. This CDR3 comprises 17 residues. This CDR3 is CASSPGTSGGASYEQYF. The CDR3 DNA follows: TGCGCCAGCAGCCCCGGGACTAGCGGGGGGGCGTCCTACGAGCAGTACTTC.

The genes are TRBV5-1 and TRBJ1-4, with 7 bases identical to TRBD1. J was trimmed by 0 bases and V by 4 bases; bases with no gene match: 12. This CDR3 spans 18 amino acids. The germline CDR1 and CDR2 sequences are SGHRS and YFSETQ. The CDR3 DNA follows: TGCGCCAGCAGCGACCGGGACAGACCCCTCGCAACTAATGAAAAACTGTTTTTT. This gives the protein CASSDRDRPLATNEKLFF.